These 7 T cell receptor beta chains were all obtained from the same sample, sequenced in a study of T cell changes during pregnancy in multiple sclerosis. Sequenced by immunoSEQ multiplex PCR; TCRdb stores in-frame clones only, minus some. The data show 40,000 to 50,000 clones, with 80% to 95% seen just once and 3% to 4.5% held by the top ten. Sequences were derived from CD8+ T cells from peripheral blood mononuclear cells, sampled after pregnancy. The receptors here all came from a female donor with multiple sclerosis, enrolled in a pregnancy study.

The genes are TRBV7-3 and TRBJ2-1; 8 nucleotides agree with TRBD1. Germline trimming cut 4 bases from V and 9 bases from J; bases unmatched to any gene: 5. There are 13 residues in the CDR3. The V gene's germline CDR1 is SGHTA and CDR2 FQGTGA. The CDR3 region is CASSSGGLGEQFF. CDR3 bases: TGTGCCAGCAGCTCAGGGGGCCTTGGTGAGCAGTTCTTC.

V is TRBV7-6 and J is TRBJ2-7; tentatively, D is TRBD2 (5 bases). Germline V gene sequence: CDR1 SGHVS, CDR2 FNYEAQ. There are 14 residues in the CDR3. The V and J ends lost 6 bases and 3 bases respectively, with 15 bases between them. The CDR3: CASSLPGIGYEQYF. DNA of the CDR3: TGTGCCAGCAGTCTCCCCGGGATCGGCTACGAGCAGTACTTC.

CDR3 DNA sequence: TGTGCCAGTAGTATCTGGGGGCCCACGAACACTGAAGCTTTCTTT. Translated: CASSIWGPTNTEAFF. The chain is built from TRBV19 and TRBJ1-1, with a tentative D call TRBD1 (6 bases). The CDR3 has 15 amino acids. The germline V gene has CDR1 LNHDA and CDR2 SQIVND (reference sequence). V dropped 3 bases and J dropped 1 base, with 12 bases sitting between them.

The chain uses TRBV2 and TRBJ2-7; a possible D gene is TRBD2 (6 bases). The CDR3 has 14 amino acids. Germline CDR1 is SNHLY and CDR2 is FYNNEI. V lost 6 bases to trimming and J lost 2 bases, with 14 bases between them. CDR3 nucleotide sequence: TGTGCCAGCAGAGGGGACTTCGGGGCCTACGAGCAGTACTTC. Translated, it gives CASRGDFGAYEQYF.

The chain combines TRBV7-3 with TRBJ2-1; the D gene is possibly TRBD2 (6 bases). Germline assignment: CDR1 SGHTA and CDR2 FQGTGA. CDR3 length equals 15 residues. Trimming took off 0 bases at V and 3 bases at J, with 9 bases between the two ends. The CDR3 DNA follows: TGTGCCAGCAGCTTAACAGGCGGGGACTACAATGAGCAGTTCTTC. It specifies CASSLTGGDYNEQFF.

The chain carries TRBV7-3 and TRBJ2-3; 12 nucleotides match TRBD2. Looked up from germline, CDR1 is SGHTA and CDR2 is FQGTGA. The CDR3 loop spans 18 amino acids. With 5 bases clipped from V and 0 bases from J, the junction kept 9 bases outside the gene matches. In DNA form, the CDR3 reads TGTGCCAGCAGCCCGGGACTAGCGGGCGCAACTAGCACAGATACGCAGTATTTT. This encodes CASSPGLAGATSTDTQYF.

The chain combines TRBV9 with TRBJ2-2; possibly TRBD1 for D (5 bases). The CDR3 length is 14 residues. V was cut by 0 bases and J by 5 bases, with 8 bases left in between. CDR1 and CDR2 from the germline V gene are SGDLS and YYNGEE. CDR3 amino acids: CASSVEGRTGELFF. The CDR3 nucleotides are TGTGCCAGCAGCGTAGAGGGGCGGACCGGGGAGCTGTTTTTT.